Reported below is one T cell receptor beta chain. No antigen is known for it. These data are taken from a study of molecular identifiers for immune sequencing clone quantification. Study-level results: Clones exceeding 20 RNA copies carried over 99% of effector molecules but under 1% of naive-cell molecules. Amid approximately 1 million naive cells, spiked Jurkat TCR RNA from one cell was reportedly still detectable.

Libraries for naive CD8 T cells, which were made from around 20,000 to 1,000,000 sorted cells, drew on 10%, 30% or 50% of the RNA. Making the bulk TCR libraries relied on previously described methods and listed TCR primers. TCRdb redid the calling of the PCR reads with MiXCR, one entry per CDR3 protein. The sample shows about 500,000 distinct CDR3 sequences, over 20% of them seen only once. The V gene lost 1 base and the J gene lost 3 bases, with 9 bases spanning the gap. Germline loops: CDR1 SNHLY, CDR2 FYNNEI. The CDR3 has 14 residues. The clonotype comes from a human donor in good health. Some libraries in this study had Jurkat cell RNA spiked in. The chain uses TRBV2 and TRBJ1-1; D not resolved. The specimen sequenced was naive CD8+ T cells from blood, with Jurkat cell RNA spiked in. The sample's subset: FACS-sorted CD8+CD4-CCR7+CD45RA+ naive T cells. The CDR3 DNA follows: TGTGCCAGCAGTGAAGGGGTAATGGACACTGAAGCTTTCTTT. It is translated as CASSEGVMDTEAFF.